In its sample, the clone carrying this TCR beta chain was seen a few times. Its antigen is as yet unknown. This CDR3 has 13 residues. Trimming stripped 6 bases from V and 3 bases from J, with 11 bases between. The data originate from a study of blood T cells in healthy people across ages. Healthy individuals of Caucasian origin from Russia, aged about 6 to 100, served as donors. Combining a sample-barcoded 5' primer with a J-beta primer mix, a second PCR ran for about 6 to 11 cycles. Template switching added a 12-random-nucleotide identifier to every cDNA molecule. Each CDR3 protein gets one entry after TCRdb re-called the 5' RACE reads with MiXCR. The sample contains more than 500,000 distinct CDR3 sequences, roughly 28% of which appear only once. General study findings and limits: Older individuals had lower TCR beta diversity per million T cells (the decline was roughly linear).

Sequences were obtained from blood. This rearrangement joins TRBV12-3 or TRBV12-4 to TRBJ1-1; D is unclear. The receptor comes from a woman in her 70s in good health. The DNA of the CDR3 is TGTGCCAGCAGATCCGACGGATACACTGAAGCTTTCTTT. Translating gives CASRSDGYTEAFF.